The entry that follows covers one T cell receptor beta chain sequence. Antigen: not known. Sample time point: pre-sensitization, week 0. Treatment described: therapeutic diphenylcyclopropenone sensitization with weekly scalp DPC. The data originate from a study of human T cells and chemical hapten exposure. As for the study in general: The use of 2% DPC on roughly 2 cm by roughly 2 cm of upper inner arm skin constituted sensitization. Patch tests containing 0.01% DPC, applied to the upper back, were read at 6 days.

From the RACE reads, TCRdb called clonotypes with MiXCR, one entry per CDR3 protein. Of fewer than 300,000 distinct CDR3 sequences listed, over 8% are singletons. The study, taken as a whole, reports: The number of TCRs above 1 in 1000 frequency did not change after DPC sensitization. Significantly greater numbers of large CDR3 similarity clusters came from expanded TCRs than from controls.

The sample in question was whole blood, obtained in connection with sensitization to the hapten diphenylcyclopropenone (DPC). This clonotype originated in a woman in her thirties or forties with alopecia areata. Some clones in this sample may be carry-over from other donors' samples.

The CDR3 region has the DNA TGTGCCTGGGGAGCGGGGGTCGGGGCCAACGTCCTGACTTTC. It is translated as CAWGAGVGANVLTF. The V gene is TRBV30, the J gene TRBJ2-6; 8 positions agree with TRBD2. This CDR3 has 14 residues. Trimming at V came to 5 bases and at J to 4 bases, leaving 4 bases not matched to a gene. Germline lookup yields CDR1 GTSNPN and CDR2 SVGIG (reference sequence). The whole variable domain, remainder taken from reference TRBV30 and TRBJ2-6, is SQTIHQWPATLVQPVGSPLSLECTVEGTSNPNLYWYRQAAGRGLQLLFYSVGIGQISSEVPQNLSASRPQDRQFILSSKKLLLSDSGFYLCAWGAGVGANVLTFGAGSRLTVL.